Sequencing of this TCR beta chain was carried out in a study of OX40 agonist ivuxolimab in advanced cancers. This clone was seen a single time. Assay: immunoSEQ multiplex PCR; the TCRdb copy retains only in-frame clones and omits some. The profile shows some 95,000 clones, approximately 90% of them singletons. This material consisted of CD4+ or CD8+ T cells sorted from blood, taken in a trial of the OX40 agonist ivuxolimab. The receptor was derived from an adult with an advanced solid tumor such as melanoma, head and neck, liver or kidney cancer.

The CDR3 loop is CASSESGHNQPQHF. CDR3 nucleotides: TGTGCCAGCAGTGAATCAGGGCACAATCAGCCCCAGCATTTT. V gene TRBV6-5 combines with J gene TRBJ1-5; D possibly corresponds to TRBD1 (5 bases). The V end was cut by 5 bases, the J end by 3 bases, with 11 bases between. The germline V gene encodes CDR1 MNHEY and CDR2 SVGAGI. The CDR3 sequence is 14 residues long.